These T cell receptor beta chains were read from a single sample in a study of metastatic and nonmetastatic thyroid tumors. Through MiXCR, TCRdb re-clonotyped the PCR reads. The table includes tens of thousands of clones, roughly 25% detected once. The sequenced material came from blood. These receptors all come from a female donor with papillary thyroid cancer or a benign thyroid nodule (not recorded which). Some clones in this sample may be carry-over from other donors' samples. The CDR3 runs from the conserved cysteine through the conserved F or W.

length: 13; V: TRBV29-1; CDR3: CSVGGLERNEQFF
length: 15; V: TRBV4-2; CDR3: CASRSSGEKQETQYF
length: 19; V: TRBV13; CDR3: CASSSPTGQLTSGRIQQYF
length: 16; V: TRBV4-3; CDR3: CASSQGVVTGANVLTF
length: 15; V: TRBV19; CDR3: CASSFREVAKNIQYF
length: 13; V: TRBV6-1; CDR3: CASTTETNYGYTF
length: 15; V: TRBV11-2; CDR3: CASSVDRSRGYGYTF
length: 14; V: TRBV11-3; CDR3: CASSSGQPNTEAFF
length: 13; V: TRBV12-5; CDR3: CASGLTMTDTQYF
length: 15; V: TRBV25-1; CDR3: CASSESGRVKDTQYF
length: 14; V: TRBV30; CDR3: CAWSSGRSPDTQYF
length: 17; V: TRBV20-1; CDR3: CSARAGLRSSYNSPLHF